These 4 T cell receptor beta chains share one sample of origin, sequenced in a study of T cell repertoires in cytomegalovirus infection. Their target antigens are unknown. MiXCR, applied by TCRdb to the reads, yields one record per CDR3 protein. Of approximately 300,000 distinct CDR3 sequences in the sample, 29% were seen once. The specimen comprised cultured PBMCs, sampled from culture after CMV antigen stimulation. The source is a human donor in good health (CMV status not recorded). Some clones in this sample may be carry-over from other donors' samples.

This clonotype was seen ten or more times. The chain is built from TRBV7-2 and TRBJ1-1; D is undetermined. CDR1 and CDR2 (germline): SGHTA, FQGNSA. This CDR3 region has 14 residues. V was shortened by 1 base and J by 1 base, with 7 bases between the two germline ends. The CDR3 region is CASSLDGANTEAFF. CDR3 bases: TGTGCCAGCAGCTTAGATGGAGCGAACACTGAAGCTTTCTTT. The whole variable domain, remainder taken from reference TRBV7-2 and TRBJ1-1, is GAGVSQSPSNKVTEKGKDVELRCDPISGHTALYWYRQSLGQGLEFLIYFQGNSAPDKSGLPSDRFSAERTGGSVSTLTIQRTQQEDSAVYLCASSLDGANTEAFFGQGTRLTVV.

The chain couples TRBV6-6 to TRBJ2-7; 11 bases match TRBD1. V was pared by 0 bases and J by 5 bases, with 6 bases of the junction left unmatched. Per the germline V gene, CDR1 is MNHNY and CDR2 is SVGAGI (reference sequence). CDR3 length equals 16 residues. The CDR3 protein is CASSYSMGTGGNEQYF. CDR3 coding DNA: TGTGCCAGCAGTTACTCGATGGGGACAGGGGGTAACGAGCAGTACTTC.

This clonotype was found a few times. J is TRBJ1-1 and V is TRBV4-1; D uncertain. V lost 3 bases, J lost 8 bases, and 7 bases lay in between. The germline gives CDR1 MGHRA, CDR2 YSYEKL. This CDR3 region has 11 residues. The CDR3 nucleotides are TGCGCCAGCAGCCAGGACTTCGAAGCTTTCTTT. This encodes CASSQDFEAFF.

In the case of this clonotype: Since the CDR3 does not end with the conserved phenylalanine or tryptophan, this likely comes from a read error. The V gene is TRBV19, the J gene TRBJ1-1, with D perhaps matching TRBD1 (5 bases). V was pared by 8 bases and J by 1 base, with 8 bases between. Germline assignment: CDR1 LNHDA and CDR2 SQIVND (reference sequence). The length of the CDR3 is 12 residues. Written as DNA, the CDR3 is TGTGCCAGTGGAACAGGGAACACTGAAGCTTTCTCT. Its translation is CASGTGNTEAFS.